The clone carrying this TCR beta chain was observed a few times. No antigen is known for it. Next came a second PCR, run for about 7 to 12 cycles, which used a sample-barcoded 5' primer along with a J-beta primer mix. In TCRdb, the 5' RACE reads were re-called with MiXCR into one record per CDR3 protein. Of about 800,000 distinct CDR3 sequences in the sample, 20% to 25% were seen once. This specimen comes from a study of blood T cells in healthy people across ages. Germline V gene data show CDR1 as MNHEY and CDR2 as SVGAGI. The CDR3 sequence is 13 residues long. V dropped 2 bases and J dropped 4 bases, with 9 bases sitting between them. Regarding the study as a whole: CMV infection status of these donors was not known.

The same specimen was also included in a second study, on T cells of mothers and their children.

The clonotype was recovered from a boy younger than 18 in good health. V is TRBV6-5 and J is TRBJ2-7; D unresolved. Sequenced input: blood. CDR3 sequence reads: CASSYRREYEQYF. The CDR3 DNA is TGTGCCAGCAGTTACAGAAGAGAATACGAGCAGTACTTC.